These 11 T cell receptor beta chains originate from one sample sequenced in a study of blood T cell repertoires in COVID-19. The data were produced by immunoSEQ multiplex PCR, yet TCRdb's version contains in-frame clones alone and is incomplete. The table has 250,000 to 350,000 clones, 80% to 95% seen once. Source material: peripheral blood. All receptors come from a woman aged 30 to 39 with COVID-19, enrolled during active disease.

This clone was found once. The chain has TRBV11-2 and TRBJ1-5, with D uncertain. Germline assignment: CDR1 SGHAT and CDR2 FQNNGV. The V gene lost 5 bases and the J gene lost 2 bases, with 7 bases spanning the gap. The CDR3 contains 13 residues. The CDR3 loop reads CASSPGGNQPQHF. DNA of the CDR3: TGTGCCAGCAGCCCCGGGGGCAATCAGCCCCAGCATTTT.

The V gene is TRBV12-5, the J gene TRBJ2-1; TRBD2 aligns across 7 bases. With 0 bases clipped from V and 5 bases from J, the junction kept 16 bases outside the gene matches. The CDR3 has 19 residues. Germline CDR1 reads LGHNT; CDR2 reads FRNRAP. The DNA of the CDR3 is TGTGCTAGTGGTTTGGTAGGGACGGGCGGGAGTGGCCCAAACAATGAGCAGTTCTTC. Protein: CASGLVGTGGSGPNNEQFF.

The chain uses TRBV18 and TRBJ1-1; weak D call: TRBD1 (6 bases). This CDR3 region has 14 residues. In germline, CDR1 is KGHSH, CDR2 LQKENI. V was trimmed by 5 bases and J by 2 bases, leaving 12 bases between them. CDR3 sequence (DNA): TGTGCCAGCTCAGCGGACAGTGGAAACACTGAAGCTTTCTTT. Translating it yields CASSADSGNTEAFF.

This clone was seen a few times. This rearrangement joins TRBV6-2 or TRBV6-3 to TRBJ1-5, with D hard to call. The CDR3 runs to 16 residues. Germline V CDR1 and CDR2: MNHEY, SVGEGT. Trimming took off 4 bases at V and 0 bases at J, with 13 bases between the two ends. The CDR3 loop is CASSFPRGDSNQPQHF. CDR3 coding DNA: TGTGCCAGCAGTTTCCCCCGGGGAGATAGCAATCAGCCCCAGCATTTT.

This clone was seen once. The chain combines TRBV6-5 with TRBJ2-7; 8 bases align to TRBD1. Germline V gene lookup returns CDR1 MNHEY and CDR2 SVGAGI. V lost 0 bases, J lost 6 bases, and 7 bases stayed unmatched. The CDR3 runs 15 residues. The CDR3, as DNA: TGTGCCAGCAGTTACTCGACGGACAGGGCGGTCGAGCAGTACTTC. It codes for CASSYSTDRAVEQYF.

This CDR3 reads CASSPFGTGTQYF. The CDR3 DNA sequence: TGTGCCAGCAGTCCGTTTGGCACGGGTACGCAGTATTTT. This sequence joins TRBV6-2 or TRBV6-3 and TRBJ2-3; no firm D call. CDR1 and CDR2 (germline): MNHEY, SVGEGT. The length of the CDR3 is 13 residues. Trimming took 5 bases from V and 8 from J, leaving 14 bases between them.

This rearrangement joins TRBV29-1 to TRBJ2-3; 8 bases fit TRBD2. J lost 4 bases, V lost 7 bases, and 7 bases had no gene match. This CDR3 region has 13 residues. Germline lookup yields CDR1 SQVTM and CDR2 ANQGSEA. The DNA for the CDR3 is TGCAGCGCCGCCGGGGGGGCGGCAGATACGCAGTATTTT. Its protein product is CSAAGGAADTQYF.

This clone was observed a few times. The chain joins TRBV19 to TRBJ2-7; 8 nucleotides align to TRBD1. Unmatched junction bases numbered 12, after V lost 4 bases and J lost 4 bases. The length of the CDR3 is 16 residues. Germline CDR1 reads LNHDA; CDR2 reads SQIVND (reference sequence). CDR3 coding DNA: TGTGCCAGTAGTAGGGACTGGGGGACAGGAAGATACGAGCAGTACTTC. It is translated as CASSRDWGTGRYEQYF.

The V gene is TRBV5-4, the J gene TRBJ2-7; TRBD2 agrees at 7 bases. This CDR3 is built from 17 residues. J lost 0 bases, V lost 0 bases, and 9 bases had no gene match. Germline V CDR1 and CDR2: SGHNT, YYREEE (reference sequence). The CDR3 region is CASSLGGSGRISYEQYF. CDR3 sequence (DNA): TGTGCCAGCAGCTTGGGCGGTAGCGGGCGTATCTCCTACGAGCAGTACTTC.

The chain is built from TRBV4-3 and TRBJ2-7; possible D gene TRBD1, 7 bases. The V end was cut by 3 bases, the J end by 2 bases, with 23 bases between. Germline CDR1 and CDR2: LGHNA and YSLEER. The CDR3 has 18 amino acids. The CDR3 sequence: CASSQDPPGGSFAYEQYF. The CDR3 nucleotides are TGCGCCAGCAGCCAGGATCCACCAGGGGGGTCGTTCGCCTACGAGCAGTACTTC.

The chain is built from TRBV19 and TRBJ1-6; D is perhaps TRBD1 (5 bases). In germline, CDR1 is LNHDA, CDR2 SQIVND (reference sequence). The CDR3 has 15 amino acids. V shed 2 bases and J shed 7 bases, with 12 bases lying between them. The CDR3 DNA is TGTGCCAGTAGTATAACAGGAACGCGGAATTCACCCCTCCACTTT. Protein product: CASSITGTRNSPLHF.